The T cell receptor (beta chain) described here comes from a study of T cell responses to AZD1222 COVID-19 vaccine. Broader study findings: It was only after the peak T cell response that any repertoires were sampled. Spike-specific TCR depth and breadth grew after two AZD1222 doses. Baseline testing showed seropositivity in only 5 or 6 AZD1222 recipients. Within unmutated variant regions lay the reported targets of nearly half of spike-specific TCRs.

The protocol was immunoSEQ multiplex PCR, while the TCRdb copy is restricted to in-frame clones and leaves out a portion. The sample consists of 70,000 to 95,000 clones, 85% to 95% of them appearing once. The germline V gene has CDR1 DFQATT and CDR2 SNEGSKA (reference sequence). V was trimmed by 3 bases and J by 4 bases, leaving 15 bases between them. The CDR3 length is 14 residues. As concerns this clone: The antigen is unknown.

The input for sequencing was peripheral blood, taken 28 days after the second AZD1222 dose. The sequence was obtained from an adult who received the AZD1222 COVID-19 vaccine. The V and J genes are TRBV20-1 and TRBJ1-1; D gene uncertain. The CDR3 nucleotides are TGCAGTGCTAGTGTCATAGGCCAAACCACTGAAGCTTTCTTT. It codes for CSASVIGQTTEAFF.